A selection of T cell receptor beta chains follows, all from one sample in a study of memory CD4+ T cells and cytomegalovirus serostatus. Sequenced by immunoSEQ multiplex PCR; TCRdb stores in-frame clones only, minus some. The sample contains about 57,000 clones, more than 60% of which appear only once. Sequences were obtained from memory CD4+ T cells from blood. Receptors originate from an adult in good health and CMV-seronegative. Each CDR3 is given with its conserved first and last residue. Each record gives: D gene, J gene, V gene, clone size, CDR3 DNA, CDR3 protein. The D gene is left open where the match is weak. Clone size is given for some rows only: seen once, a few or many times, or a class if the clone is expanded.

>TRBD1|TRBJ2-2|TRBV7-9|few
TGTGCCAGCAGCAGAGGACAGGGGGATACCGGGGAGCTGTTTTTT
CASSRGQGDTGELFF
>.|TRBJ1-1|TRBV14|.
TGTGCCAGCAGCCCTACGAAACAAGGCACTGAAGCTTTCTTT
CASSPTKQGTEAFF
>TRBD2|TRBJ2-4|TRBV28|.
TGTGCCAGCAGTTCTCATACGGGAGGGACCAAAAACATTCAGTACTTC
CASSSHTGGTKNIQYF
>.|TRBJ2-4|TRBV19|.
TGTGCCAGTAGCCCGGAGTTAGCCAAAAACATTCAGTACTTC
CASSPELAKNIQYF
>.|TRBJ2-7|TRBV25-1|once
TGTGCCAGCAGTGAACGCCCCGGAGGGAAGCAGTACTTC
CASSERPGGKQYF
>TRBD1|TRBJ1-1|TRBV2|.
TGTGCCGCATGGGACAGGGGCTTGAACACTGAAGCTTTCTTT
CAAWDRGLNTEAFF
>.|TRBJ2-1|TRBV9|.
TGTGCCAGCAGCGTAGGGGGTAGGGGTCACAATGAGCAGTTCTTC
CASSVGGRGHNEQFF
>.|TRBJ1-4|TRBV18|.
TGTGCCAGCTCACCGGAGCCAGCCTACTGGGGAACTAATGAAAAACTGTTTTTT
CASSPEPAYWGTNEKLFF
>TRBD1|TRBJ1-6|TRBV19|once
TGTGCCAGTAGTGCCGGACAGGGGGTTTCACCCCTCCACTTT
CASSAGQGVSPLHF
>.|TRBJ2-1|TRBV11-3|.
TGTGCCAGCAGCGCCGGGACTCCCTCCGTCTATGAGCAGTTCTTC
CASSAGTPSVYEQFF
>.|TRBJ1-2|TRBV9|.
TGTGCCAGCAGTCTCCGGGACGGACGCCTCTATGGCTACACCTTC
CASSLRDGRLYGYTF
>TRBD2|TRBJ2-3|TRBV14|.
TGTGCCAGCAGCCAAGCACTAGCGGGAGATGCAGATACGCAGTATTTT
CASSQALAGDADTQYF
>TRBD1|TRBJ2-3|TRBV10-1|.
TGCGCCAGCAGTGACAGGGGGCCGGGCACAGATACGCAGTATTTT
CASSDRGPGTDTQYF
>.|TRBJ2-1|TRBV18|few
TGTGCCAGCTCACCACCGTCGAAGCCAAATGAGCAGTTCTTC
CASSPPSKPNEQFF
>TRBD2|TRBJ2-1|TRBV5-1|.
TGCGCCAGCAGCCCCATAGCGGGGGCCTACAATGAGCAGTTCTTC
CASSPIAGAYNEQFF
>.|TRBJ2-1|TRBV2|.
TGTGCCAGCAGGCAGGCGAGCTCCTACAATGAGCAGTTCTTC
CASRQASSYNEQFF
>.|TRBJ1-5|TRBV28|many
TGTGCCAGCAGCAGGGCTGGGAGACAGAGCAATCAGCCCCAGCATTTT
CASSRAGRQSNQPQHF
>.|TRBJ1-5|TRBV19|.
TGTGCCAGTAGTATAGGCGGGGGGAACGGAGGGTTGGTGCGGCCCCAGCATTTT
CASSIGGGNGGLVRPQHF
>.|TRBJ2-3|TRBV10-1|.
TGCGCCAGCCGGCAGGATTCTACAGATACGCAGTATTTT
CASRQDSTDTQYF
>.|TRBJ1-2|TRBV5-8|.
TGTGCCAGCAGCTGGCTCAGTCTCCGGGACGACTTTTTAGGCTACACCTTC
CASSWLSLRDDFLGYTF
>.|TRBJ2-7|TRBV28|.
TGTGCCAGCAGTTTGCCAGGGGGGTCCTACGAGCAGTACTTC
CASSLPGGSYEQYF
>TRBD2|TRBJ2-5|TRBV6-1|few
TGTGCCAGCAGTGAAGCGCGAGCGGGGGTATGGGAGACCCAGTACTTC
CASSEARAGVWETQYF
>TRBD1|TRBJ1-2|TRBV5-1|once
TGCGCCAGCAGCTGGGGGACAGGGGGCGGGGATGGCTACACCTTC
CASSWGTGGGDGYTF
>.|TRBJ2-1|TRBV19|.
TGTGCCAGTAGTAGCAGCCCCGCCTCCCCGGGACGCAATGAGCAGTTCTTC
CASSSSPASPGRNEQFF
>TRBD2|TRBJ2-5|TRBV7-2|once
TGTGCCAGCAGCACCGGACTAGCGGGAGGATGGGAGACCCAGTACTTC
CASSTGLAGGWETQYF
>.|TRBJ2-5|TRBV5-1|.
TGCGCCAGCACCTCCGGGTTGGAGACCCAGTACTTC
CASTSGLETQYF
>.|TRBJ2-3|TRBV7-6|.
TGTGCCAGCAGCTCCCGGACTAACACAGATACGCAGTATTTT
CASSSRTNTDTQYF
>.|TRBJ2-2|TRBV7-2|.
TGTGCCAGCAGCCCGCCCCTGGGGGTGGGGCCCACCGGGGAGCTGTTTTTT
CASSPPLGVGPTGELFF
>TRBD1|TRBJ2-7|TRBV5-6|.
TGTGCCAGCAGCCGCCCGGACAGGGGAGCCTACGAGCAGTACTTC
CASSRPDRGAYEQYF
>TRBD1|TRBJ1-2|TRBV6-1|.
TGTACCAGCAGGAGGACAGGGGCTCAGGATGGCTACACCTTC
CTSRRTGAQDGYTF
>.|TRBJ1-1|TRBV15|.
TGTGCCACCAGCAGAGGTTCGCTAAGGAACACTGAAGCTTTCTTT
CATSRGSLRNTEAFF
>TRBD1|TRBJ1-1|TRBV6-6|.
TGTGCCAGCAAAAGGGACAGAAAGGTCATGAACACTGAAGCTTTCTTT
CASKRDRKVMNTEAFF
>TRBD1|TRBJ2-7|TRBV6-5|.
TGTGCCAGCAGCCACGACAGGGGGCATTACTACGAGCAGTACTTC
CASSHDRGHYYEQYF
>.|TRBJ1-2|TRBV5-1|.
TGCGCCAGCAGCTCTCCGGGGGGCTACTATGGCTACACCTTC
CASSSPGGYYGYTF
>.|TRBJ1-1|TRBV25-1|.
TGTGCCAGCAGTGAATATAAGGGAGGTGAAGCTTTCTTT
CASSEYKGGEAFF
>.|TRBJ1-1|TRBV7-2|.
TGTGCCAGCAGCCCCAGGGCAGGGGTCACTGAAGCTTTCTTT
CASSPRAGVTEAFF
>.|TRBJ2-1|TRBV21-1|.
TGTGCCAGCACCAGACTAGTATCCAATGAGCAGTTCTTC
CASTRLVSNEQFF
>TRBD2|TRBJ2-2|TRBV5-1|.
TGCGCCAGCAGCTTGGGACGACTAGCGGGAGGGACCACCGGGGAGCTGTTTTTT
CASSLGRLAGGTTGELFF
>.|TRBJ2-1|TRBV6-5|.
TGTGCCAGCAGTGGTCTAAATGAGCAGTTCTTC
CASSGLNEQFF
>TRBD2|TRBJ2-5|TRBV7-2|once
TGTGCCAGCAGCTTTGTGCGGGAGGGTGGGACCCAGTACTTC
CASSFVREGGTQYF
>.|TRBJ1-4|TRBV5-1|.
TGCGCCAGCAGCAGAACAGGGAACTCAAATGAAAAACTGTTTTTT
CASSRTGNSNEKLFF
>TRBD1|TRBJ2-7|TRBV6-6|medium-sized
TGTGCCAGCGGACCCCGGGACAGGGGGCGCGAGCAGTACTTC
CASGPRDRGREQYF
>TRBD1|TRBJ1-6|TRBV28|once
TGTGCCAGCAGGTCGGGACAGGATAATTCACCCCTCCACTTT
CASRSGQDNSPLHF
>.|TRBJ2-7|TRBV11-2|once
TGTGCCAGCAGCTCTCGACAACTCCACGAGCAGTACTTC
CASSSRQLHEQYF
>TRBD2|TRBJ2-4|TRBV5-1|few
TGCGCCACCTCGGCGGGAGGGGCTCAGAACATTCAGTACTTC
CATSAGGAQNIQYF
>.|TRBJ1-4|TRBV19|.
TGTGCCACCTATAACGGGGGGACTAATGAAAAACTGTTTTTT
CATYNGGTNEKLFF
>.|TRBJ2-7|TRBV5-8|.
TGTGCCAGCACCCCTAGACAGTACTCCTACGAGCAGTACTTC
CASTPRQYSYEQYF
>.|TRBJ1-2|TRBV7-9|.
TGTGCCAGCAGACGGGGGATTGGCTATGGCTACACCTTC
CASRRGIGYGYTF
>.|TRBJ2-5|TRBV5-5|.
TGTGCCAGCAGCATACTGGACCCTCGGGGCGAGACCCAGTACTTC
CASSILDPRGETQYF
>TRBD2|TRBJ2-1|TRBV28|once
TGTGCCAGCAGTCCATTAGCGGGAGGAGGGGATGAGCAGTTCTTC
CASSPLAGGGDEQFF
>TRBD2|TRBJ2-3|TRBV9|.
TGTGCCAGCAGCGTAGGAGCGGGGGAAAGCACAGATACGCAGTATTTT
CASSVGAGESTDTQYF
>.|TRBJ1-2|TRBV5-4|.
TGTGCCAGCAGCTTTACCGGGGGATACGGCTACACCTTC
CASSFTGGYGYTF
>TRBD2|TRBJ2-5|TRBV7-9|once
TGTGCCAGCAGCTTAGCGAAGGCCACTAGCGGTCAAGAGGCCCAGTACTTC
CASSLAKATSGQEAQYF
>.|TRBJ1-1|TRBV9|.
TGTGCCAGCAGCGTAGAAGGGAGACCAATGAACACTGAAGCTTTCTTT
CASSVEGRPMNTEAFF
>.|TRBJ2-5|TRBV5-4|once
TGTGCCAGCAGCTGGGCACGCCCCGGACAAGAGACCCAGTACTTC
CASSWARPGQETQYF
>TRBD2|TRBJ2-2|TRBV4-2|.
TGTGCCAGCAGCCAAAACCCAGGACTAGCGGGGGATAACGGGGAGCTGTTTTTT
CASSQNPGLAGDNGELFF
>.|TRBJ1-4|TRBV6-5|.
TGTGCCAGCAGTTACTCGCGCCGGGGGAATGAAAAACTGTTTTTT
CASSYSRRGNEKLFF
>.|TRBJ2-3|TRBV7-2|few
TGTGCCAGCAGCTTCCTCAGTGGGGGGCGCACAGATACGCAGTATTTT
CASSFLSGGRTDTQYF
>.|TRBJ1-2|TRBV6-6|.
TGTGCCAGTCGGTCGGATGGGACTAACTATGGCTACACCTTC
CASRSDGTNYGYTF
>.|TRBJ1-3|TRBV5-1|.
TGCGCCAGCAGCTTGGCCTCGACTGCTGGAAACACCATATATTTT
CASSLASTAGNTIYF